A single sample gave rise to the 4 T cell receptor beta chains below, sequenced in a study of a mutant IDH1 vaccine in newly diagnosed glioma. Their specific antigens are unknown. Described time point: week 35, safety follow-up. Mutant IDH1 20-mer peptide, at 300 ug, made up each vaccine dose, with topical imiquimod. Assay: immunoSEQ multiplex PCR; the TCRdb copy retains only in-frame clones and omits some. The sample has 50,000 to 70,000 clones, roughly 71% seen once. This specimen was PBMCs, taken from a glioma patient whose treatment included an IDH1 peptide vaccine. These receptors originate from a middle-aged man with glioma.

The chain couples TRBV6-5 to TRBJ1-6; the D gene is possibly TRBD1 (5 bases). The CDR3 has 13 amino acids. V lost 6 bases and J 6 bases, leaving 9 bases between the germline ends. Germline lookup yields CDR1 MNHEY and CDR2 SVGAGI. The CDR3 region is CASRGTTNSPLHF. The DNA of the CDR3 is TGTGCCAGCAGGGGGACTACTAATTCACCCCTCCACTTT.

This clone has only a few counts. The chain couples TRBV25-1 to TRBJ1-5; 10 bases align to TRBD1. CDR1 is MGHDK and CDR2 is SYGVNS in the germline V gene. The CDR3 contains 14 residues. The junction had 4 bases not matched to a gene; V was cut back by 5 bases and J by 6 bases. CDR3 in DNA: TGTGCCAGCAGTCCCCGGACAGGGGGTCAGCCCCAGCATTTT. The encoded protein is CASSPRTGGQPQHF.

The chain employs TRBV7-9 and TRBJ1-2; D call uncertain. This CDR3 is 15 amino acids long. The V gene lost 3 bases and the J gene lost 6 bases, with 17 bases spanning the gap. Germline V lookup: CDR1 SEHNR, CDR2 FQNEAQ (reference sequence). The CDR3 sequence: CASSFKVKGDDGYTF. CDR3 in DNA: TGTGCCAGCAGCTTCAAGGTAAAGGGAGACGATGGCTACACCTTC.

This clone was detected a few times. The rearrangement uses TRBV13 and TRBJ2-7; 10 positions match TRBD1. CDR3 length: 15 amino acids. Germline CDR1 and CDR2: PRHDT and FYEKMQ (reference sequence). Losses at the gene ends were 5 bases for V and 3 bases for J; bases not matched to a gene: 7. The CDR3 sequence is CASSPGQGILYEQYF. The DNA for the CDR3 is TGTGCCAGCAGCCCGGGACAGGGGATTCTCTACGAGCAGTACTTC.